What follows describes a single T cell receptor (beta chain). The sample is drawn from a study of blood T cell repertoires in COVID-19. TCRdb's table, derived via immunoSEQ multiplex PCR, lists solely in-frame clones and lacks some. This table has 120,000 to 150,000 clones, roughly 88% appearing once. The CDR3 length is 15 residues. The source is a woman in her thirties with acute COVID-19. The sample taken for sequencing was PBMCs or T cells enriched from blood (not recorded which). The V and J genes are TRBV12-1 and TRBJ1-3; the table names TRBD1, a call not compared with the DNA. TRBV12-1 is listed as a pseudogene. The CDR3 bases are TGTGCCAGCAGCCCTAATGACAGTATTGGAAACACCATATATTTT. It is translated as CASSPNDSIGNTIYF.